A single sample gave rise to the 24 T cell receptor beta chains below, sequenced in a study of T cells after yellow fever vaccination. TCRdb independently ran MiXCR on the 5' RACE reads; one entry per CDR3 protein. In the table there are around 500,000 distinct CDR3 sequences, 20% to 25% of which are singletons. This specimen was PBMCs, taken about 20 days after the first yellow fever vaccination. These TCRs come from a young man who received the YFV17D yellow fever vaccine.

In this sample, this clonotype turned up a few times. The chain recombines TRBV3-1 with TRBJ2-3, with TRBD1 identical over 7 bases. The CDR3 extends over 14 amino acids. V lost 0 bases, J lost 7 bases, and 4 bases stayed unmatched. Per the germline V gene, CDR1 is LGHDT and CDR2 is YNNKEL (reference sequence). The CDR3 loop reads CASSQEKDRHTQYF. The CDR3 DNA follows: TGTGCCAGCAGCCAAGAGAAGGACAGGCATACGCAGTATTTT.

This clonotype has only a few counts. The chain links TRBV6-5 to TRBJ2-1, with D possibly TRBD2 on 6 matching bases. Germline loops: CDR1 MNHEY, CDR2 SVGAGI. V lost 4 bases and J 6 bases, leaving 16 bases between the germline ends. The CDR3 contains 15 residues. The CDR3 reads CASSFSGLTPNEQFF. The CDR3 nucleotides read TGTGCCAGCAGTTTTTCGGGACTTACTCCCAATGAGCAGTTCTTC.

The sample holds a few counts of this clonotype. V is TRBV29-1 and J is TRBJ1-2; D unclear. This CDR3 spans 11 amino acids. Trimming stripped 6 bases from V and 4 bases from J, with 9 bases between. From germline, CDR1 is SQVTM and CDR2 ANQGSEA. The CDR3 region has the DNA TGCAGCGTCTTGGACCGCTATGGCTACACCTTC. Amino acids: CSVLDRYGYTF.

This clonotype was picked up many times. The V and J genes are TRBV7-2 and TRBJ2-7; 7 bases fit TRBD1. The germline gives CDR1 SGHTA, CDR2 FQGNSA. V shed 0 bases, J shed 4 bases, and the junction held 3 bases outside the gene matches. The CDR3 runs to 14 residues. CDR3 in DNA: TGTGCCAGCAGCTTAGCGGCAGGGGGATACGAGCAGTACGTC. Residues: CASSLAAGGYEQYV.

This sequence joins TRBV15 and TRBJ1-1, with D perhaps matching TRBD1 (6 bases). This CDR3 is 15 amino acids long. CDR1 LNHNV and CDR2 YYDKDF come from the germline V gene (reference sequence). V was pared by 4 bases and J by 1 base, with 13 bases between. CDR3 in amino acids: CATSNKGRGNTEAFF. The CDR3 nucleotides are TGTGCCACCAGCAATAAGGGCAGGGGGAACACTGAAGCTTTCTTT.

This clonotype was seen only a few times. This chain joins TRBV9 and TRBJ1-4; 10 nucleotides align to TRBD1. V was clipped by 3 bases and J by 8 bases; unmatched bases: 7. The CDR3 extends over 15 amino acids. The germline V gene has CDR1 SGDLS and CDR2 YYNGEE. CDR3 nucleotide sequence: TGTGCCAGCAGCGCTGGACAGGGGGAGACAGAAAAACTGTTTTTT. Residues: CASSAGQGETEKLFF.

Only a few counts were recorded for this clonotype. The chain recombines TRBV2 with TRBJ1-2; possibly TRBD1 for D (6 bases). The V gene's germline CDR1 is SNHLY and CDR2 FYNNEI. CDR3 length: 12 residues. Trimming removed 8 bases at V and 8 bases at J, with 15 bases between. DNA of the CDR3: TGTGCCAGCGGTGGGTCAGGGGAGGGCTACACCTTC. Encoded protein: CASGGSGEGYTF.

This clonotype came up a few times. The rearrangement uses TRBV2 and TRBJ1-5; D is unclear. This CDR3 spans 12 amino acids. V was trimmed by 6 bases and J by 7 bases, leaving 10 bases between them. Per germline, CDR1 SNHLY and CDR2 FYNNEI. CDR3 DNA sequence: TGTGCCAGCAGGTTAACGGGGCAGCCCCAGCATTTT. As protein: CASRLTGQPQHF.

This chain links TRBV7-2 with TRBJ1-5, with D possibly being TRBD1 (5 bases). In germline, CDR1 is SGHTA, CDR2 FQGNSA. CDR3 length equals 14 residues. V lost 6 bases and J 0 bases, leaving 9 bases between the germline ends. In nucleotides, the CDR3 is TGTGCCAGCAGGCAGGGTCATAGCAATCAGCCCCAGCATTTT. This codes for CASRQGHSNQPQHF.

The DNA of the CDR3 is TGTGCCAGCAGCTTAGTTCGAGCGGGGGGCGATACGCAGTATTTT. Its translation: CASSLVRAGGDTQYF. The gene calls are TRBV7-2 and TRBJ2-3; 9 positions agree with TRBD2. Trimming took 1 base from V and 6 from J; bases not matched to a gene: 5. The germline V gene has CDR1 SGHTA and CDR2 FQGNSA. The CDR3 runs to 15 residues.

In its sample, this clonotype was seen a few times. The chain couples TRBV15 to TRBJ1-2, with 7 bases aligning to TRBD1. The CDR3 is 15 residues long. J was trimmed by 4 bases and V by 6 bases; bases with no gene match: 11. CDR1 is LNHNV and CDR2 is YYDKDF in the germline V gene (reference sequence). CDR3 DNA: TGTGCCACCAGTCCCCGGACAGGAAACTTCTATGGCTACACCTTC. Its protein product is CATSPRTGNFYGYTF.

This clonotype was observed a few times. This chain links TRBV12-3 or TRBV12-4 with TRBJ2-3, with D perhaps matching TRBD1 (6 bases). The CDR3 runs to 13 residues. The V and J ends lost 5 bases and 6 bases respectively, with 12 bases between them. CDR3 sequence (DNA): TGTGCCAGCAGTCCTCCCCAGGGGGATACGCAGTATTTT. It is translated as CASSPPQGDTQYF.

The V call is TRBV7-3, the J call TRBJ2-6; 9 nucleotides line up with TRBD1. This CDR3 is built from 17 residues. Germline V gives CDR1 SGHTA, CDR2 FQGTGA. Unmatched junction bases numbered 5, after V lost 4 bases and J lost 1 base. CDR3 sequence (DNA): TGTGCCAGCAGCTCCTCCGGGACAGGGTCTGGGGCCAACGTCCTGACTTTC. Protein: CASSSSGTGSGANVLTF.

This sequence joins TRBV7-9 and TRBJ2-1, with D possibly being TRBD1 (6 bases). With 6 bases removed from V and 6 bases from J, the gap between germline ends came to 24 bases. The CDR3 has 17 residues. The germline CDR1 and CDR2 sequences are SEHNR and FQNEAQ (reference sequence). CDR3 protein: CASRILTAGTTRNEQFF. The DNA of the CDR3 is TGTGCCAGCAGGATTCTTACCGCCGGGACAACTCGCAATGAGCAGTTCTTC.

The gene calls are TRBV6-2 or TRBV6-3 and TRBJ2-7; perhaps TRBD1 as D (5 bases). Per germline, CDR1 MNHEY and CDR2 SVGEGT. V lost 7 bases and J lost 1, with 14 bases in between. The CDR3 has 14 residues. CDR3 loop: CASTSRQRSYEQYV. For the CDR3, the DNA is TGTGCCAGCACATCCAGACAGCGATCCTACGAGCAGTACGTC.

This clonotype was recorded once. The chain links TRBV10-3 to TRBJ2-4; D unclear. Germline lookup yields CDR1 ENHRY and CDR2 SYGVKD. Deletions cut 2 bases from V and 2 bases from J, with 7 bases between. The CDR3 contains 14 residues. The CDR3 spells CAISETSSKNIQYF. For the CDR3, the DNA is TGTGCCATCAGTGAGACGTCTTCCAAAAACATTCAGTACTTC.

V gene TRBV7-8 combines with J gene TRBJ2-5; D uncertain. CDR1 and CDR2 (germline): SGHVS, FQNEAQ. There are 14 residues in the CDR3. V lost 3 bases and J lost 5, with 13 bases in between. The CDR3 DNA reads TGTGCCAGCAGCTTCCTGACTGTGGGCGAGACCCAGTACTTC. Translated, it gives CASSFLTVGETQYF.

The rearrangement joins TRBV11-3 to TRBJ2-1; TRBD1 might be the D (5 bases). Trimming shortened V by 8 bases and J by 5 bases, and 22 bases separated the two germline ends. The CDR3 loop spans 16 amino acids. Germline V gene lookup returns CDR1 SGHNT and CDR2 YENEEA. Here the CDR3 reads CASGATVSTHNNEQFF. The DNA for the CDR3 is TGTGCCAGCGGGGCCACCGTCTCAACCCACAACAATGAGCAGTTCTTC.

This chain uses TRBV20-1 with TRBJ1-1; D unclear. Germline values: CDR1 DFQATT, CDR2 SNEGSKA (reference sequence). CDR3 length: 12 amino acids. V was pared by 1 base and J by 8 bases, with 11 bases between. The CDR3 is CSARAPPEEAFF. The CDR3 DNA is TGCAGTGCTAGAGCTCCCCCCGAAGAAGCTTTCTTT.

The V call is TRBV5-1, the J call TRBJ1-1; D may be TRBD1 (6 bases). V was cut by 3 bases and J by 1 base, with 10 bases left in between. The CDR3 contains 14 residues. The germline V gene encodes CDR1 SGHRS and CDR2 YFSETQ. The CDR3 loop is CASSSDSTNTEAFF. CDR3 in DNA: TGCGCCAGCAGCTCGGACAGCACGAACACTGAAGCTTTCTTT.

The table lists this clonotype with a few counts. The chain couples TRBV6-2 or TRBV6-3 to TRBJ2-5; possible D gene TRBD2, 6 bases. Trimming pared 6 bases from V and 4 bases from J, leaving 15 bases between. Germline V lookup: CDR1 MNHEY, CDR2 SVGEGT. The CDR3 has 14 amino acids. CDR3 DNA: TGTGCCAGCAGCCGGAGGGGAGCCGCAGAGACCCAGTACTTC. This gives the protein CASSRRGAAETQYF.

This chain links TRBV20-1 with TRBJ2-2; D unresolved. This CDR3 is 11 amino acids long. Trimming took off 4 bases at V and 6 bases at J, with 6 bases between the two ends. The germline V gene has CDR1 DFQATT and CDR2 SNEGSKA (reference sequence). The CDR3 sequence: CSATVPGELFF. The DNA of the CDR3 is TGCAGTGCTACTGTTCCCGGGGAGCTGTTTTTT.

The CDR3 nucleotides read TGTGCCAGCAGCTTATTTGTCCAGGGGGCAACTAATGAAAAACTGTTTTTT. Its protein is CASSLFVQGATNEKLFF. The chain recombines TRBV7-2 with TRBJ1-4; 7 positions match TRBD1. CDR3 length: 17 amino acids. From germline, CDR1 is SGHTA and CDR2 FQGNSA. J was trimmed by 0 bases and V by 2 bases; bases with no gene match: 6.

This clonotype was observed a handful of times. The CDR3 coding sequence is TGTGCCAGCAGTTATGGGGGTTGGCCCCAGCATTTT. As protein: CASSYGGWPQHF. The rearrangement links TRBV6-2 or TRBV6-3 to TRBJ1-5, with D possibly being TRBD1 (5 bases). The CDR3 totals 12 residues. CDR1 and CDR2 (germline): MNHEY, SVGEGT. Trimming pared 3 bases from V and 9 bases from J, leaving 9 bases between.